This T cell receptor (beta chain) is drawn from a study of T cell changes during pregnancy in multiple sclerosis (dated by TCRdb to the late 2010s). With regard to the full study: The study looked at changes in the T cell repertoire across pregnancy in women with multiple sclerosis.

Remarks on this clone: Its antigen is currently not known. Qualities for individual bases were not recorded, and no much larger clone is one base off.

The library was built by means of the immunoSEQ multiplex PCR assay. Entries here come from immuneACCESS through TCRdb and include only in-frame sequences with V and J called. Some clones fail to appear in such tables; in the studies checked, an unresolved V gene covers under half of the shortfall, and the cause of the remainder is unknown. This sample holds tens of thousands of clones; roughly 90% were observed only once. The ten largest clones capture 5.5% to 8% of the sample. The CDR3 covers 14 residues, taking in both the cysteine and the phenylalanine. Solely the CDR3 DNA is kept, with 42 bases framed from the first base. From a lookup of the germline V gene (reference sequence), CDR1 and CDR2 are LNHDA and SQIVND. V is pruned by 6 bases and J by 0 bases, leaving 5 bases of the junction without a gene match.

The source of this sequence is a female donor with multiple sclerosis, enrolled in a pregnancy study. The chain joins TRBV19 to TRBJ2-7; the central 7 bases match TRBD1. The sample here was CD8+ T cells from peripheral blood mononuclear cells, taken in the second trimester of pregnancy. The DNA sequence is as follows: TGTGCCAGTAGCTACGGGACAGCCTCCTACGAGCAGTACTTC. Translation gives CASSYGTASYEQYF.